This T cell receptor (beta chain) was captured in a study of blood T cell repertoires in COVID-19 (dated by TCRdb to the early 2020s). Regarding the research as a whole: The collaborator samples originated in the United States, Italy and Spain and spanned the acute and convalescent phases of COVID-19. The material from the prospective study consisted of cDNA or gDNA derived from T cells, B-cell-depleted T cells, or PBMCs. Deeply sampled blood TCRbeta repertoires from subjects exposed to, actively infected with, or recovered from COVID-19 were included in the dataset. The repertoires were released in a freely available public database meant as a resource for research on the immune response to SARS-CoV-2. The samples were drawn from two sources: the first 160 participants of the ongoing ImmuneRACE study, and 1,000 to 1,500 subjects contributed by 6 global collaborators. The sample metadata nearly always contained a de-identified subject ID, COVID-19 status, age in years and sex. Where HLA class I and class II types were available, the types were taken from metadata supplied by the sample provider, not from assay-based typing.

A note on this clone: Its binding antigen is unknown. Base qualities are missing; no much larger clone stands one base away.

Results and caveats for the whole study, not just this receptor: The quantity of clinical and demographic metadata differed by source and by participant and was supplied without curation.

One collaborating source in Seattle enrolled patients while the patients were actively infected and followed the patients over time throughout the course of disease. Whole blood was collected in K2EDTA tubes by collaborating institutions according to the institutions' own protocols. For TCRbeta analysis, collaborators shipped samples as frozen whole blood, isolated PBMCs, or DNA extracted from either of those sample types. TCRbeta CDR3 regions were amplified from genomic DNA by means of the immunoSEQ Assay, a bias-controlled multiplex PCR. The study's processing was this. The number of nucleated cells in each sample was estimated from the amplification of reference gene primers within the assay. Sequence reads were collapsed and filtered to measure the absolute abundance of every unique TCRbeta CDR3 rearrangement. For each sample, productive Simpson clonality was calculated as the square root of Simpson's diversity index over productive rearrangements. TCRdb carries this immuneACCESS record with in-frame sequences only. Its versions omit some clonotypes, under half of them owing to an unresolved V gene in the studies checked, with the rest unexplained. That table gives V, J and clone size, and the DNA gave D and trimming. For this sample there are 250,000 to 350,000 clones; 65% to 90% appear just once. The ten largest clonotypes hold about an eighth of the sample.

Sample: peripheral blood. The sequence was collected from a woman between 65 and 79 years old with COVID-19, enrolled during active disease.

The DNA sequence is as follows: TGTGCCAGCAGCGTACGGGGGGGCCCCGAGACCCAGTACTTC. Its protein is CASSVRGGPETQYF. In this chain, TRBV13 is recombined with TRBJ2-5; the junction holds 8 bases that match TRBD2. The germline V gene (reference sequence) provides CDR1 PRHDT and CDR2 FYEKMQ. Compared with germline, V lacks 5 bases and J lacks 5 bases; bases without a gene match: 7. From the cysteine up to the phenylalanine, the CDR3 has a length of 14 residues. Only the CDR3 region is kept as DNA, spanning 42 bases read in frame from base 1.